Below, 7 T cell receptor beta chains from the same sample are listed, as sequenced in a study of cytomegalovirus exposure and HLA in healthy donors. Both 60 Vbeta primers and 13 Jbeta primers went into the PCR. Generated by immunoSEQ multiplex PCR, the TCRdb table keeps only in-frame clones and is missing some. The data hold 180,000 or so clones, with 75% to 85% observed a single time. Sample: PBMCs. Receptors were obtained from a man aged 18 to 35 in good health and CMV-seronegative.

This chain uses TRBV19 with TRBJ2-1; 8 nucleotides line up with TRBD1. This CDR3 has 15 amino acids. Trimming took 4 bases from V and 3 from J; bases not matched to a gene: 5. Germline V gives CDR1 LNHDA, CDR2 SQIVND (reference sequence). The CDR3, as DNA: TGTGCCAGTAGTACCCGGACAGGGAACTACAATGAGCAGTTCTTC. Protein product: CASSTRTGNYNEQFF.

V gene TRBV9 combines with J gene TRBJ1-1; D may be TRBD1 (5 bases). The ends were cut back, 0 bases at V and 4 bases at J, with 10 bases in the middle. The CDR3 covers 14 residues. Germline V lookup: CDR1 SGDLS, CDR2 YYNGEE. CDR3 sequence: CASSVDTGGTEAFF. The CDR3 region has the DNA TGTGCCAGCAGCGTAGACACCGGGGGCACTGAAGCTTTCTTT.

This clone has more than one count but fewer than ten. CDR3 coding DNA: TGTGCCAGCACTGTTCTACTCTACGAATCTGAAGCTTTCTTT. Amino acid sequence: CASTVLLYESEAFF. The rearrangement uses TRBV2 and TRBJ1-1, with D uncertain. CDR3 length: 14 amino acids. With 7 bases removed from V and 6 bases from J, the gap between germline ends came to 18 bases. The germline gives CDR1 SNHLY, CDR2 FYNNEI.

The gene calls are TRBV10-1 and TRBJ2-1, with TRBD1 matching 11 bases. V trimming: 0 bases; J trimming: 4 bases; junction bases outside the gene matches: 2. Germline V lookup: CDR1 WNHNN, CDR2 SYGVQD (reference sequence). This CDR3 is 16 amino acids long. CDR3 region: CASSESGDRGYNEQFF. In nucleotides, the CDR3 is TGCGCCAGCAGTGAGTCGGGGGACAGGGGGTACAATGAGCAGTTCTTC.

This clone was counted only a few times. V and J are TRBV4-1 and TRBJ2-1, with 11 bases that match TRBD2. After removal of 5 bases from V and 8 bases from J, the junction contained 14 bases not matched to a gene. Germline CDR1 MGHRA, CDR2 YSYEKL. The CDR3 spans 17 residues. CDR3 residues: CASSAHHTSGRPDEQFF. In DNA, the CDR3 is TGCGCCAGCAGCGCACATCATACTAGCGGGAGACCCGATGAGCAGTTCTTC.

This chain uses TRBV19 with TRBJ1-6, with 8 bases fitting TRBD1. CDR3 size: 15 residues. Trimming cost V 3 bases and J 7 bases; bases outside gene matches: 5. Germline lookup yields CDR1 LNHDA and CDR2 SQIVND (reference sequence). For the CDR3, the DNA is TGTGCCAGTAGTATTCTTCAGGGGGCCAATTCACCCCTCCACTTT. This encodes CASSILQGANSPLHF.

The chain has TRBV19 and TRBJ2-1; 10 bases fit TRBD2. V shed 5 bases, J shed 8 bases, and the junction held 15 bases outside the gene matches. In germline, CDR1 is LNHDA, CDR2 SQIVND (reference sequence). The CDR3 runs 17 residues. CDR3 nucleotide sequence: TGTGCCAGTAGTCCCCCTTCGGCTAGCGGGAGAATCTATGAGCAGTTCTTC. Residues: CASSPPSASGRIYEQFF.